These T cell receptor beta chains were read from a single sample in a study of CXCR3-negative and CXCR3-positive naive CD8 T cells. Each CDR3 protein gets one entry in TCRdb, which reprocessed the 5' RACE reads and gives no DNA. The sample has under 50,000 distinct CDR3 sequences, and its top ten clones hold 2% to 2.5%. Material: naive CXCR3- CD8+ T cells from blood. These receptors were collected from a human donor in good health. Some clones in this sample may be carry-over from other donors' samples. CDR3s include the opening cysteine and the closing phenylalanine or tryptophan. Size is omitted from some rows. Given values are once, few, many or a class for expanded clones.

clone size,J gene,V gene,CDR3 protein
NA,TRBJ2-7,TRBV29-1,CSVEGEDRGSYEQYF
NA,TRBJ2-1,TRBV29-1,CSVEWSGTYNEQFF
NA,TRBJ2-7,TRBV29-1,CSVELRGVPRNEQYF
NA,TRBJ2-7,TRBV28,CASNPGSTHEQYF
NA,TRBJ2-7,TRBV29-1,CSVEGGTTYEQYF
NA,TRBJ2-3,TRBV20-1,CSARDLWGGPTDTQYF
NA,TRBJ2-1,TRBV2,CASSEVVEDEQFF
NA,TRBJ2-7,TRBV5-1,CASEEGPERFYEQYF
NA,TRBJ2-7,TRBV21-1,CASSKEGGQGFYEQYF
NA,TRBJ2-1,TRBV5-1,CASSATSYNEQFF
NA,TRBJ2-4,TRBV19,CASSPRDGGNIQYF
NA,TRBJ2-7,TRBV24-1,CATSEGTGDYEQYF
NA,TRBJ2-7,TRBV7-2,CASSLGLAGYYEQYF
NA,TRBJ2-7,TRBV2,CAEQKISYEQYF
NA,TRBJ2-7,TRBV20-1,CSARDGDRAQYEQYF
NA,TRBJ2-7,TRBV7-2,CASSDSRAETYEQYF
NA,TRBJ1-2,TRBV28,CASSLLGQVHYGYTF
NA,TRBJ2-2,TRBV4-3,CASSQGTSGELFF
NA,TRBJ2-1,TRBV19,CASSIDFLAGLSIGEQFF
NA,TRBJ2-1,TRBV20-1,CSARAAGEIDEQFF
NA,TRBJ2-1,TRBV27,CASRDGGPYNEQFF
NA,TRBJ2-3,TRBV28,CASSLIRGGITDTQYF
NA,TRBJ2-1,TRBV29-1,CSVGDRGYNEQFF
NA,TRBJ2-2,TRBV6-2/TRBV6-3,CASRDNRVETGELFF
NA,TRBJ2-3,TRBV7-9,CASSLAPTVNTDTQYF
NA,TRBJ2-3,TRBV18,CASSPFFRPSGGAKSLDTQYF
NA,TRBJ2-1,TRBV28,CASTAGPYNEQFF
NA,TRBJ2-3,TRBV5-1,CASSNGLRQSGPTDTQYF
NA,TRBJ1-1,TRBV4-2,CASSVNRENTEAFF
NA,TRBJ1-1,TRBV20-1,CSARGGDTVNTEAFF
NA,TRBJ1-2,TRBV29-1,CSVEDQADRNYGYTF
NA,TRBJ2-1,TRBV14,CASSQGTGELHNEQFF
NA,TRBJ2-7,TRBV5-4,CASSLRTGESYEQYF
NA,TRBJ1-2,TRBV5-1,CASSLDAYGYTF
NA,TRBJ1-5,TRBV14,CASSQDGETGGSQPQHF
NA,TRBJ2-7,TRBV4-1,CASSQERLYEQYF
NA,TRBJ1-1,TRBV27,CASTGGTEAFF
NA,TRBJ1-1,TRBV20-1,CSAFKKREETEAFF
NA,TRBJ2-2,TRBV15,CATTTSDGGGTGELFF
NA,TRBJ2-7,TRBV28,CASGPRDRYEQYF
NA,TRBJ2-5,TRBV20-1,CSAKGQGETQYF
NA,TRBJ2-3,TRBV28,CASSLLAGLTDTQYF
NA,TRBJ2-7,TRBV29-1,CSAAGGTSYEQYF
NA,TRBJ1-4,TRBV5-1,CASSLGDGDEKLFF
NA,TRBJ2-1,TRBV15,CATSRGSSYNEQFF
NA,TRBJ2-7,TRBV6-5,CASSPRQGIAYEQYF
NA,TRBJ1-1,TRBV28,CASSSLDTEAFF
NA,TRBJ1-1,TRBV29-1,CSGTVNTEAFF
NA,TRBJ2-2,TRBV6-5,CASTQGAQDGELFF
NA,TRBJ2-3,TRBV2,CASSTSGGTDTQYF
NA,TRBJ1-2,TRBV7-6,CASGNQNLMGYTF
NA,TRBJ1-2,TRBV21-1,CASSKEMGYYF
medium-sized,TRBJ2-1,TRBV7-6,CASSLVAGDGNNEQFF
NA,TRBJ2-1,TRBV6-2/TRBV6-3,CASSLSGGDANEQFF
NA,TRBJ2-3,TRBV15,CATSMDRGSTDTQYF
NA,TRBJ2-3,TRBV12-3/TRBV12-4,CASTLGRGRNTDTQYF
NA,TRBJ2-1,TRBV4-2,CASSHKTGEVNEQFF